This entry lists 11 T cell receptor beta chains sequenced from one sample in a study of blood T cell repertoires in COVID-19. The assay was immunoSEQ multiplex PCR, and TCRdb's table has in-frame clones only and misses some. Seen here are 200,000 to 250,000 clones, around four fifths observed once, and the top ten hold about 20%. The sample comprised peripheral blood. Receptor source: a man aged 25-40 years with active or convalescent COVID-19.

The chain employs TRBV6-5 and TRBJ2-3, with D tentatively TRBD1 (6 bases). Germline V gene lookup returns CDR1 MNHEY and CDR2 SVGAGI. The germline V and J ends were trimmed by 7 bases and 1 base, with 15 bases remaining between them. The CDR3 totals 15 residues. This chain's CDR3 is CASTDDRFGTDTQYF. In nucleotides, the CDR3 is TGTGCCAGCACCGACGACAGGTTCGGCACAGATACGCAGTATTTT.

The V call is TRBV11-2, the J call TRBJ1-2, with D possibly matching TRBD1 (5 bases). Trimming cost V 2 bases and J 4 bases, with 20 bases left between them. This CDR3 is 17 amino acids long. The V gene's germline CDR1 is SGHAT and CDR2 FQNNGV. The chain's CDR3 is CASSLRVGGVNSYGYTF. The DNA for the CDR3 is TGTGCCAGCAGCTTACGGGTCGGGGGAGTGAACAGCTATGGCTACACCTTC.

Remarks on this clone: A junction end diverges from the germline sequence, so it may reflect a read error. CDR3 loop: CAWSVILLNF. In DNA form, the CDR3 reads TGTGCCTGGAGTGTAATTTTGTTAAACTTC. The chain recombines TRBV30 with TRBJ1-2; D is undetermined. The CDR3 covers 10 residues. Germline V gene data show CDR1 as GTSNPN and CDR2 as SVGIG (reference sequence).

The chain is built from TRBV6-1 and TRBJ2-7; 8 bases match TRBD2. The germline V gene has CDR1 MNHNS and CDR2 SASEGT. The CDR3 length is 14 residues. V shed 3 bases, J shed 5 bases, and the junction held 6 bases outside the gene matches. Here the CDR3 reads CASSEGLETDEQYF. The CDR3 bases are TGTGCCAGCAGTGAGGGACTAGAAACGGACGAGCAGTACTTC.

The V gene is TRBV27, the J gene TRBJ2-5; tentative D call: TRBD1 (6 bases). CDR1 MNHEY and CDR2 SMNVEV come from the germline V gene (reference sequence). With 9 bases removed from V and 4 bases from J, the gap between germline ends came to 18 bases. The CDR3 totals 14 residues. In nucleotides, the CDR3 is TGTGCCAGTCAGGCACAGGGCGCGACAGAGACCCAGTACTTC. Translated: CASQAQGATETQYF.

The CDR3 nucleotides read TGTGCCAGCAGAGCCGGGACAGGGATCTATGAAGGGACCTTC. This sequence encodes CASRAGTGIYEGTF. The chain recombines TRBV5-6 with TRBJ1-2; TRBD1 matches at 9 bases. V trimming: 5 bases; J trimming: 14 bases; junction bases outside the gene matches: 16. The CDR3 has 14 amino acids. The germline V gene has CDR1 SGHDT and CDR2 YYEEEE. Filled out from reference TRBV5-6 and TRBJ1-2, the complete variable domain reads DAGVTQSPTHLIKTRGQQVTLRCSPKSGHDTVSWYQQALGQGPQFIFQYYEEEERQRGNFPDRFSGHQFPNYSSELNVNALLLGDSALYLCASRAGTGIYEGTFGSGTRLTVV.

With regard to this clone: Other nucleotide sequences from this sample produce the same CDR3. The chain uses TRBV5-1 and TRBJ2-7; TRBD1 is a possible D gene (5 bases). V was pared by 4 bases and J by 3 bases, with 8 bases between. The CDR3 runs 12 residues. From germline, CDR1 is SGHRS and CDR2 YFSETQ. CDR3 nucleotides: TGCGCCAGCAGCCGCGACAGCTACGAGCAGTACTTC. It specifies CASSRDSYEQYF.

The CDR3 loop reads CATSDSQGQETQYF. CDR3 bases: TGTGCCACCAGTGATTCCCAGGGGCAAGAGACCCAGTACTTC. The chain links TRBV24-1 to TRBJ2-5, with D tentatively TRBD1 (6 bases). Trimming stripped 2 bases from V and 2 bases from J, with 8 bases between. CDR1 and CDR2 from the germline V gene are KGHDR and SFDVKD. CDR3 length equals 14 residues.

The chain combines TRBV2 with TRBJ2-7; weak D call: TRBD1 (6 bases). Germline V gene lookup returns CDR1 SNHLY and CDR2 FYNNEI. The germline V and J ends were trimmed by 3 bases and 5 bases, with 14 bases remaining between them. The CDR3 length is 14 residues. DNA for the CDR3: TGTGCCAGCAGTGACTACAGGGTATGGGACGAGCAGTACTTC. Protein product: CASSDYRVWDEQYF.

This clone was counted once. This chain links TRBV28 with TRBJ1-6, with a possible D match to TRBD1 (6 bases). V was trimmed by 6 bases and J by 7 bases, leaving 22 bases between them. Germline CDR1 and CDR2: MDHEN and SYDVKM. This CDR3 has 17 amino acids. CDR3 in amino acids: CASRLGGAGRPNSPLHF. CDR3 nucleotides: TGTGCCAGCAGGCTAGGGGGGGCGGGCAGGCCGAATTCACCCCTCCACTTT.

The chain is built from TRBV2 and TRBJ2-2, with D maybe TRBD1 (6 bases). V was clipped by 8 bases and J by 6 bases, with 16 bases between them. Per the germline V gene, CDR1 is SNHLY and CDR2 is FYNNEI. The CDR3 consists of 14 residues. The CDR3 sequence is CASWFGQKSGELFF. The CDR3 DNA reads TGTGCCAGCTGGTTTGGACAGAAGTCCGGGGAGCTGTTTTTT.